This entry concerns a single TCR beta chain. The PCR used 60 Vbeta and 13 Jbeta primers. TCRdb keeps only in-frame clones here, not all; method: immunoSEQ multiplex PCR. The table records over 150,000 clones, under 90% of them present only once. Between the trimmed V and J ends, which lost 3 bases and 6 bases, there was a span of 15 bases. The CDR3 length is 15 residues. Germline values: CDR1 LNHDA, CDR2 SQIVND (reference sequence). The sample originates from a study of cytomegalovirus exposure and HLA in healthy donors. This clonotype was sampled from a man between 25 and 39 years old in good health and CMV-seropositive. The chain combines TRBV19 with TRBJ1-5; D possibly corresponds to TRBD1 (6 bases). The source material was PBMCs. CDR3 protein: CASSIELQGSQPQHF. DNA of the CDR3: TGTGCCAGTAGTATTGAGCTACAGGGCAGTCAGCCCCAGCATTTT. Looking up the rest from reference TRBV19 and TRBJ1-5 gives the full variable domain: DGGITQSPKYLFRKEGQNVTLSCEQNLNHDAMYWYRQDPGQGLRLIYYSQIVNDFQKGDIAEGYSVSREKKESFPLTVTSAQKNPTAFYLCASSIELQGSQPQHFGDGTRLSIL.